Below are 16 T cell receptor beta chains sequenced from a single sample in a study of beta chain features in type 1 diabetes. The study, taken as a whole, reports: Researchers report that Type 1 diabetes patients had moderately but significantly shorter TCRB CDR3s across all four CD4+ subsets.

Reverse transcription of all isolated RNA meant that expressed TCRB transcripts were sequenced. Only in-frame clones appear in the TCRdb table, and some are missing; sequencing was by immunoSEQ multiplex PCR. The sample holds about 160,000 clones, less than 9.5% seen once. Their specific antigens are unknown. What was sequenced was central memory CD4+ T cells from blood. The receptor set was obtained from a woman aged 40-49 years with type 1 diabetes.

This chain connects TRBV7-2 to TRBJ1-4, with 8 bases lining up with TRBD1. The germline CDR1 and CDR2 sequences are SGHTA and FQGNSA. This CDR3 has 15 amino acids. The trim removed 5 bases at V and 6 bases at J, leaving 8 bases unmatched. CDR3 DNA: TGTGCCAGCAGCCCAGGGGGCAAGTCGGATGAAAAACTGTTTTTT. Encoded protein: CASSPGGKSDEKLFF.

J is TRBJ2-7 and V is TRBV30, with a possible D match to TRBD2 (5 bases). Germline loops: CDR1 GTSNPN, CDR2 SVGIG (reference sequence). The CDR3 has 13 residues. Trimming cost V 2 bases and J 6 bases, with 14 bases left between them. The CDR3 nucleotides read TGTGCCTGGAGTCCATCTCCGGGATCCGAGCAGTACTTC. It specifies CAWSPSPGSEQYF.

This clone was seen only a few times. The J gene is TRBJ2-7, the V gene TRBV7-2; a weak D match, TRBD1 (5 bases). CDR3 length: 14 amino acids. CDR1 and CDR2 (germline): SGHTA, FQGNSA. Deletions cut 3 bases from V and 6 bases from J, with 15 bases between. CDR3 nucleotide sequence: TGTGCCAGCAGCTTGTCGGCAGGGTTTGGCGAGCAGTACTTC. It yields the protein CASSLSAGFGEQYF.

In its sample, this clone was seen a few times. Germline and junction disagree at one end, which may indicate a read error. The V gene is TRBV5-1, the J gene TRBJ2-7, with TRBD2 identical over 10 bases. The CDR3 loop spans 13 amino acids. Per the germline V gene, CDR1 is SGHRS and CDR2 is YFSETQ. The CDR3 sequence is CASKREGSNEQYF. In DNA form, the CDR3 reads TGCGCCAGCAAGCGGGAGGGCTCCAACGAGCAGTACTTC.

This clone has only a few counts. The chain links TRBV5-8 to TRBJ1-2; 8 positions agree with TRBD1. The trim removed 0 bases at V and 5 bases at J, leaving 6 bases unmatched. Germline-derived CDR1 and CDR2 are SGHTS and YDEGEE. CDR3 length equals 15 residues. The CDR3 spells CASSLAGGGPYGYTF. Here the CDR3 DNA reads TGTGCCAGCAGCTTGGCAGGGGGCGGCCCATATGGCTACACCTTC. Full variable domain (rest looked up from reference TRBV5-8 and TRBJ1-2): EAGVTQSPTHLIKTRGQQATLRCSPISGHTSVYWYQQALGLGLQFLLWYDEGEERNRGNFPPRFSGRQFPNYSSELNVNALELEDSALYLCASSLAGGGPYGYTFGSGTRLTVV.

The chain links TRBV7-2 to TRBJ1-6; D is uncertain. Trimming removed 3 bases from V and 7 bases from J, with 10 bases in between. The CDR3 extends over 14 amino acids. CDR1 SGHTA and CDR2 FQGNSA come from the germline V gene. The CDR3 reads CASSFSSGNSPLHF. The DNA for the CDR3 is TGTGCCAGCAGCTTTTCCAGCGGAAATTCACCCCTCCACTTT.

This clone turned up a few times. V usage is TRBV4-2 and J usage is TRBJ2-3, with 16 bases identical to TRBD2. CDR3 length: 20 residues. CDR1 is LGHNA and CDR2 is YNFKEQ in the germline V gene. V gave up 4 bases and J gave up 0 bases; unmatched junction bases: 10. CDR3 in amino acids: CASSPSTGTSGGVSTDTQYF. The CDR3 bases are TGTGCCAGCAGCCCGTCTACCGGGACTAGCGGGGGGGTGAGCACAGATACGCAGTATTTT.

Notes on this clone: The sample has other DNA sequences that encode this CDR3 too. This rearrangement joins TRBV9 to TRBJ1-5; 8 bases align to TRBD1. V was clipped by 3 bases and J by 6 bases; unmatched bases: 2. The CDR3 length is 13 residues. CDR1 and CDR2 (germline): SGDLS, YYNGEE. The DNA of the CDR3 is TGTGCCAGCAGCGCGCAGGGGGCTCAGCCCCAGCATTTT. Amino acids: CASSAQGAQPQHF.

This clone was counted between two and nine times. This chain connects TRBV7-3 to TRBJ2-1, with TRBD2 identical over 13 bases. With 3 bases clipped from V and 9 bases from J, the junction kept 5 bases outside the gene matches. Germline V lookup: CDR1 SGHTA, CDR2 FQGTGA. The CDR3 contains 15 residues. The CDR3 DNA sequence: TGTGCCAGCAGCTTCACTAGCGGGGGGGCCGGTGAGCAGTTCTTC. Translation: CASSFTSGGAGEQFF.

Only a few counts were recorded for this clone. This sequence joins TRBV10-3 and TRBJ2-3, with 8 bases fitting TRBD2. Germline values: CDR1 ENHRY, CDR2 SYGVKD. The length of the CDR3 is 14 residues. V shed 6 bases, J shed 1 base, and the junction held 3 bases outside the gene matches. Written as DNA, the CDR3 is TGTGCCATCAGGTTGACTAGCGGCACAGATACGCAGTATTTT. It encodes CAIRLTSGTDTQYF.

This clone was detected a few times. The V call is TRBV6-6, the J call TRBJ1-4; D remains ambiguous. The CDR3 length is 14 residues. CDR1 MNHNY and CDR2 SVGAGI come from the germline V gene (reference sequence). The V end was cut by 3 bases, the J end by 3 bases, with 8 bases between. CDR3 DNA sequence: TGTGCCAGCAGTTATGAGGCCCCTAATGAAAAACTGTTTTTT. This codes for CASSYEAPNEKLFF.

This clone was seen a handful of times. CDR3 amino acids: CASSLWSAGNQPQHF. The DNA of the CDR3 is TGTGCCAGCAGTTTATGGTCCGCGGGCAATCAGCCCCAGCATTTT. The chain employs TRBV27 and TRBJ1-5; D unclear. Trimming took off 1 base at V and 2 bases at J, with 9 bases between the two ends. Germline V lookup: CDR1 MNHEY, CDR2 SMNVEV (reference sequence). The CDR3 is 15 residues long.

This clone turned up a few times. The chain joins TRBV2 to TRBJ1-1; 8 positions match TRBD1. Germline CDR1 is SNHLY and CDR2 is FYNNEI. The CDR3 consists of 12 residues. V lost 7 bases, J lost 7 bases, and 5 bases stayed unmatched. CDR3 protein: CASKDRAYEAFF. The CDR3 DNA reads as TGTGCCAGCAAGGACAGGGCCTATGAAGCTTTCTTT. The whole variable domain, filled in from reference TRBV2 and TRBJ1-1, reads EPEVTQTPSHQVTQMGQEVILRCVPISNHLYFYWYRQILGQKVEFLVSFYNNEISEKSEIFDDQFSVERPDGSNFTLKIRSTKLEDSAMYFCASKDRAYEAFFGQGTRLTVV.

This clone was observed a handful of times. The chain combines TRBV9 with TRBJ2-1, with 13 bases fitting TRBD2. The CDR3 has 15 residues. V trimming: 4 bases; J trimming: 7 bases; junction bases outside the gene matches: 5. Looked up from germline, CDR1 is SGDLS and CDR2 is YYNGEE. The CDR3 DNA reads as TGTGCCAGCAGCAACCGGACTAGCGGGAGTAATGAGCAGTTCTTC. Its protein product is CASSNRTSGSNEQFF.

This clone was seen at least ten times. V and J are TRBV19 and TRBJ1-1; D is possibly TRBD1 (6 bases). This CDR3 has 13 amino acids. The germline CDR1 and CDR2 sequences are LNHDA and SQIVND (reference sequence). V was pared by 8 bases and J by 1 base, with 11 bases between. The CDR3 is CASEDRTNTEAFF. As DNA, the CDR3 is TGTGCCAGTGAGGACAGAACGAACACTGAAGCTTTCTTT.

The table lists this clone with a few counts. DNA of the CDR3: TGCAGCGTTGAAGTCCCACTAGCGGGAGGTTCCTACGAGCAGTACTTC. Protein: CSVEVPLAGGSYEQYF. The rearrangement joins TRBV29-1 to TRBJ2-7; 12 bases match TRBD2. The germline V gene encodes CDR1 SQVTM and CDR2 ANQGSEA. The CDR3 has 16 residues. With V trimmed by 1 base and J by 1 base, 5 bases remained unmatched.